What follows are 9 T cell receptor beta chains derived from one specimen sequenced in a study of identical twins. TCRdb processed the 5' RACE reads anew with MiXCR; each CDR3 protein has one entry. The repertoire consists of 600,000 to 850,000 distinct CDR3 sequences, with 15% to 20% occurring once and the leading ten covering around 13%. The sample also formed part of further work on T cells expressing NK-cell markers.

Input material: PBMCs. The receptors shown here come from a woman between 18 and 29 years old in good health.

Here the CDR3 DNA reads TGTGCCAGCAGCTCTCTCAGGGCCGGGGGTGAGCAGTTCTTC. Protein sequence: CASSSLRAGGEQFF. The genes are TRBV7-8 and TRBJ2-1, with D perhaps matching TRBD2 (6 bases). Germline-derived CDR1 and CDR2 are SGHVS and FQNEAQ. The CDR3 contains 14 residues. The V gene lost 4 bases and the J gene lost 9 bases, with 16 bases spanning the gap.

The CDR3 loop reads CSVDQGRFF. CDR3 in DNA: TGCAGCGTTGACCAGGGGAGGTTCTTC. The chain combines TRBV29-1 with TRBJ2-1, with D possibly being TRBD1 (6 bases). V was trimmed by 3 bases and J by 15 bases, leaving 9 bases between them. Germline V gives CDR1 SQVTM, CDR2 ANQGSEA. The CDR3 extends over 9 amino acids.

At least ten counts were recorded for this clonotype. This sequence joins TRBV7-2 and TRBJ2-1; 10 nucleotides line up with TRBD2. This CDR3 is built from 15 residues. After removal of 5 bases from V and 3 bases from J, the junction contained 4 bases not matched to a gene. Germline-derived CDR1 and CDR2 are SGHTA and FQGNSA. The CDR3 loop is CASSVGLADYNEQFF. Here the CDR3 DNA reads TGTGCCAGCAGCGTCGGACTAGCGGACTACAATGAGCAGTTCTTC. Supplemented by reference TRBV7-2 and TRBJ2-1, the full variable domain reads GAGVSQSPSNKVTEKGKDVELRCDPISGHTALYWYRQSLGQGLEFLIYFQGNSAPDKSGLPSDRFSAERTGGSVSTLTIQRTQQEDSAVYLCASSVGLADYNEQFFGPGTRLTVL.

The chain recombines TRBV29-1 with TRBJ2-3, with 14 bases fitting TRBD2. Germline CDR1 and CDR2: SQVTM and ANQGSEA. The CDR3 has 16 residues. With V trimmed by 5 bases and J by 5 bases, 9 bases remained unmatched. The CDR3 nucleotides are TGCAGCGTTTCCCAGACTAGCGGGAGGGCTGGAGATACGCAGTATTTT. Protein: CSVSQTSGRAGDTQYF.

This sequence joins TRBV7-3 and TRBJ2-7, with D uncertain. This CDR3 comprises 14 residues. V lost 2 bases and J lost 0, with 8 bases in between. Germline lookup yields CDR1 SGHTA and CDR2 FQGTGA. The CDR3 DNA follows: TGTGCCAGCAGCTTAGCGGCGAACTCCTACGAGCAGTACTTC. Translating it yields CASSLAANSYEQYF.

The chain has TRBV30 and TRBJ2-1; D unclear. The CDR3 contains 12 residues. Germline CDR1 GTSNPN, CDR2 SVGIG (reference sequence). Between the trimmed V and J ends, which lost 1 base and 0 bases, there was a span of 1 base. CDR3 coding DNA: TGTGCCTGGAGTGACTCCTACAATGAGCAGTTCTTC. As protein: CAWSDSYNEQFF. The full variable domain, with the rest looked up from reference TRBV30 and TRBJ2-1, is SQTIHQWPATLVQPVGSPLSLECTVEGTSNPNLYWYRQAAGRGLQLLFYSVGIGQISSEVPQNLSASRPQDRQFILSSKKLLLSDSGFYLCAWSDSYNEQFFGPGTRLTVL.

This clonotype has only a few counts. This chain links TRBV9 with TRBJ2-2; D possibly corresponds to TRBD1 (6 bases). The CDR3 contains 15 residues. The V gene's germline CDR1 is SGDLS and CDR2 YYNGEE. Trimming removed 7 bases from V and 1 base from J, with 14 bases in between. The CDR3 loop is CASSRDTKNTGELFF. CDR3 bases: TGTGCCAGCTCCCGGGACACCAAGAACACCGGGGAGCTGTTTTTT. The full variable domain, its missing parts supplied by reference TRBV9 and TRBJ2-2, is DSGVTQTPKHLITATGQRVTLRCSPRSGDLSVYWYQQSLDQGLQFLIQYYNGEERAKGNILERFSAQQFPDLHSELNLSSLELGDSALYFCASSRDTKNTGELFFGEGSRLTVL.

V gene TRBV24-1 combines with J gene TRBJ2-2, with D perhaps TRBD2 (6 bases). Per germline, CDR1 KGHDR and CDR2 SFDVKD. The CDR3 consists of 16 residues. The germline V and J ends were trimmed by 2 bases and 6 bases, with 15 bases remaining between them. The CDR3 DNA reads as TGTGCCACCAGTGATTCGACTAGGGGACGAGCCGGGGAGCTGTTTTTT. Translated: CATSDSTRGRAGELFF.

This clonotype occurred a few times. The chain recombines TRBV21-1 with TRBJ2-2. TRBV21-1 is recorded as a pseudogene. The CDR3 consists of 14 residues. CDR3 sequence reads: CASSKVAYTGELFF. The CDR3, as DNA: TGTGCCAGCAGCAAAGTTGCATACACCGGGGAGCTGTTTTTT.